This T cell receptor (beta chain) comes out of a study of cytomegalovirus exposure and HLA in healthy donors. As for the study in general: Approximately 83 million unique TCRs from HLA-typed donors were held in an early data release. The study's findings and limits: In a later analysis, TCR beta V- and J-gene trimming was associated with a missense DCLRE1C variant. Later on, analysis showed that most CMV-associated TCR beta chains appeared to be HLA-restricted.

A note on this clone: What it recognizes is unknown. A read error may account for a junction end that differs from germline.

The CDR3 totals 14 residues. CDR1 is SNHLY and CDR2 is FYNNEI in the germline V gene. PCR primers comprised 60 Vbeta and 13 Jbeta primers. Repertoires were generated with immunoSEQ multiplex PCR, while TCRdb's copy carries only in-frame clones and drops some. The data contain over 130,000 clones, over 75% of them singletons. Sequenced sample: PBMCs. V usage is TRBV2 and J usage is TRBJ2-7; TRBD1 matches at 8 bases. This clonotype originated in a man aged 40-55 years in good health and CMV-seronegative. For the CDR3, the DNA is TGTGCCAGCAGAGAAGGGACAGGCAGATACGAGCAGTACTTC. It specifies CASREGTGRYEQYF.